What follows are 3 T cell receptor beta chains derived from one specimen sequenced in a study of blood T cell repertoires in COVID-19. Libraries were prepared by immunoSEQ multiplex PCR; TCRdb keeps only in-frame clonotypes and omits some of them. The sample yields roughly 500,000 clones, 75% to 90% seen once. Sequenced material: peripheral blood. The source of these receptors is a man younger than 35 with COVID-19, enrolled during active disease.

This clone was observed a handful of times. The chain links TRBV19 to TRBJ2-1; D is perhaps TRBD2 (6 bases). CDR1 and CDR2 (germline): LNHDA, SQIVND (reference sequence). V lost 6 bases and J 12 bases, leaving 27 bases between the germline ends. This CDR3 contains 16 residues. The CDR3 coding sequence is TGTGCCAGTAGCAAGGGAGTGGGTAGCGGCAACTCGGGGCAGTTCTTC. Translation: CASSKGVGSGNSGQFF.

The J gene is TRBJ2-7, the V gene TRBV10-1, with 7 bases lining up with TRBD1. Germline CDR1 WNHNN, CDR2 SYGVQD (reference sequence). This CDR3 region has 13 residues. With 4 bases clipped from V and 4 bases from J, the junction kept 4 bases outside the gene matches. Here the CDR3 DNA reads TGCGCCAGCAGTGCGACAGGGTGGTACGAGCAGTACTTC. It encodes CASSATGWYEQYF.

Ten or more counts support this clone. V usage is TRBV4-1 and J usage is TRBJ1-5; TRBD1 agrees at 8 bases. With V trimmed by 0 bases and J by 9 bases, 7 bases remained unmatched. The CDR3 runs to 15 residues. Germline V CDR1 and CDR2: MGHRA, YSYEKL. The chain's CDR3 is CASSQEATGAWPQHF. Written as DNA, the CDR3 is TGCGCCAGCAGCCAAGAGGCGACAGGGGCTTGGCCCCAGCATTTT.